The T cell receptor beta chain described here comes from a study of naive and memory T cell subsets. Two oligonucleotides, mixed equimolar, formed the beta constant-region primer covering TRBC1 and TRBC2. TCRdb re-analysed the UMI-ligation and nested PCR reads in MiXCR, keeping a single row per CDR3 protein. This sample carries 37,000 or so distinct CDR3 sequences, about an eighth of them seen once, and the ten largest clones take around 23%. Germline V CDR1 and CDR2: DFQATT, SNEGSKA (reference sequence). Unmatched junction bases numbered 8, after V lost 6 bases and J lost 5 bases. The length of the CDR3 is 14 residues.

J is TRBJ1-4 and V is TRBV20-1; 8 nucleotides match TRBD1. The clonotype originates from a human donor in good health. The source material was effector memory CD4+ T cells from blood. Subset indicated: effector memory, CD45RA- CD27-. CDR3 nucleotides: TGCAGTGCCCGGTTGGGACAGGAAAATGAAAAACTGTTTTTT. This codes for CSARLGQENEKLFF.